The clone carrying this TCR beta chain was detected ten times or more. Antigen: not known. TCR beta CDR3 sequences were amplified from RNA transcripts. HTBI primers were the set used in a first-round RT-PCR of the TCR CDR3. TCRdb fed the multiplex PCR reads into MiXCR, producing one record per CDR3 protein. The sample includes hundreds of thousands of distinct CDR3 sequences, roughly 14% seen only once; the top ten take 4.3%. V lost 4 bases, J lost 2 bases, and 11 bases lay in between. The germline V gene encodes CDR1 GTSNPN and CDR2 SVGIG (reference sequence). The CDR3 has 13 residues. The record originates from a study of T cells in Graves' hyperthyroidism and ophthalmopathy. Patients showing uncontrolled infection, other autoimmune disease, pregnancy or lactation were ineligible. Source material for PBMCs was about 10 ml fresh peripheral blood. Regarding the study as a whole: Ophthalmopathy, as predicted by the model, came a median about six months after the prediction. Blood also carried most thyroid clonotypes expanded above 0.001.

The genes are TRBV30 and TRBJ1-2; D may be TRBD1 (5 bases). The receptor was derived from a woman aged 40 to 49 with Graves' ophthalmopathy. Sequenced sample: blood. In DNA, the CDR3 is TGTGCCTGGAATTGGGGGAACAACTATGGCTACACCTTC. Protein: CAWNWGNNYGYTF.